This T cell receptor beta chain was identified in a study of cytomegalovirus exposure and HLA in healthy donors. Whole-study context: There were 85 million or so unique TCRs (from HLA-typed donors) in an early data release.

V shed 4 bases and J 1 base; nucleotides not matched to a gene: 2. CDR1 SGDLS and CDR2 YYNGEE come from the germline V gene. The length of the CDR3 is 17 residues. General observations from the study: The study assumed roughly uniform donor sequencing depth for presence/absence analyses. The study had only CMV serostatus as immune exposure information. According to the study, 150 to 200 TCR beta chains were cytomegalovirus-associated.

This clone was seen once. Its antigen is as yet unknown. PCR involved 60 Vbeta and 13 Jbeta primers. TCRdb's copy holds only in-frame clones and misses some; the assay was immunoSEQ multiplex PCR. This sample has 150,000 to 180,000 clones, with around 79% found just once. The sequence came from a man aged 30-40 years in good health and CMV-seropositive. The source material was PBMCs. The V call is TRBV9, the J call TRBJ2-2; 15 bases map to TRBD2. CDR3 bases: TGTGCCAGCAGCTCGGGACTAGCGGGAGGGAACACCGGGGAGCTGTTTTTT. Translation: CASSSGLAGGNTGELFF.